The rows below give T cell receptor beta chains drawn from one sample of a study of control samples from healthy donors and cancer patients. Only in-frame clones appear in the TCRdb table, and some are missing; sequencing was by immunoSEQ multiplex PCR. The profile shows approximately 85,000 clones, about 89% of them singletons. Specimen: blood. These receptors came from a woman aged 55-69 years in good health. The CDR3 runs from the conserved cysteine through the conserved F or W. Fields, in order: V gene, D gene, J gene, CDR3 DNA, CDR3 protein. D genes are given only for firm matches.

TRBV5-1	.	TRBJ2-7	TGCGCCAGCAGCTTAACTGGGGACAAAACCTACGAGCAGTACTTC	CASSLTGDKTYEQYF
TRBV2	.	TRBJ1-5	TGTGCCAGCAATCTCGAAAACAATCAGCCCCAGCATTTT	CASNLENNQPQHF
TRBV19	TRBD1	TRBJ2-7	TGTGCCAGTAGTATAAGGACAGGGCGGAACGAGCAGTACTTC	CASSIRTGRNEQYF
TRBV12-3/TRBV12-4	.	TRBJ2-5	TGTGCCAGCAGTTTGGTAGTCGGAGAGACCCAGTACTTC	CASSLVVGETQYF
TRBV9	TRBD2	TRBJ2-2	TGTGCCAGCAGCGTAAATCCGGGAGGAAGCGGGGAGCTGTTTTTT	CASSVNPGGSGELFF
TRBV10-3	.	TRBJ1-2	TGTGCCATCGAGGTTGAGAATGGCTACACCTTC	CAIEVENGYTF
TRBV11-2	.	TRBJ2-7	TGTGCCAGCAGCTTAGATACAGGCTACGAGCAGTACTTC	CASSLDTGYEQYF
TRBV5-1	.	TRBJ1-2	TGCGCCAGCAGCAGGGACCTAATGGAGGGCTACACCTTC	CASSRDLMEGYTF
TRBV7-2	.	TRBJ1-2	TGTGCCAGCAGCCGTCGCTTAGGGCAGGGTCCCTATGGCTACACCTTC	CASSRRLGQGPYGYTF
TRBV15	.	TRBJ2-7	TGTGCCACCAGCAGAACTCCCTGGGACGAGCAGTACTTC	CATSRTPWDEQYF
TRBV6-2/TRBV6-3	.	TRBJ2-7	TGTGCCAGCAGCAGGGACATCTCCTACGAGCAGTACTTC	CASSRDISYEQYF
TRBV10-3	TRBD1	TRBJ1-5	TGTGCCATCAGCGGACAGGGCGATCAGCCCCAGCATTTT	CAISGQGDQPQHF
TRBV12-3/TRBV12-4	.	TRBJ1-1	TGTGCCAGCAGTTTATCCCTGAACACTGAAGCTTTCTTT	CASSLSLNTEAFF
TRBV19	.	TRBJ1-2	TGTGCCAGTAGTATCCAATCAGGGCTCAGTGGCTACACCTTC	CASSIQSGLSGYTF
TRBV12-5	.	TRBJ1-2	TGTGCTAGTGGTCTGACGGGGGAGTCTGGCTACACCTTC	CASGLTGESGYTF
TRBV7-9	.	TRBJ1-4	TGTGCCAGCAGCTCCGGACACTTTGAAAAACTGTTTTTT	CASSSGHFEKLFF
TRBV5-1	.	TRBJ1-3	TGCGCCAGCAGCTTGGGTACCACTGGAAACACCATATATTTT	CASSLGTTGNTIYF
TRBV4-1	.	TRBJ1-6	TGCGCCAGCAGCCAAGATCTTTTTGGACTCCTGCGACGTTCACCCCTCCACTTT	CASSQDLFGLLRRSPLHF